This TCR beta chain was obtained from a study of T cells after yellow fever vaccination. As for the study in general: Each low-cell-number fraction was prepared by means of SMART-Seq v4 Ultra Low Input.

A process of 5'RACE template switching, which added a universal primer site and UMIs, was used to make TCR cDNA. Each CDR3 protein is one row after TCRdb ran MiXCR on the 5' RACE reads. The sample consists of approximately 510,000 distinct CDR3 sequences, around a fifth of them appearing once. This clonotype has just a few counts. Antigen unknown. Study-wide results and limits: CD4 and CD8 compartments shared a small share of clonotypes, likely from convergent recombination. Once the booster was given, most primary-vaccination clones reappeared, at 95% to 98% for CD4 and roughly 86% for CD8.

The CDR3 covers 16 residues. V trimming: 4 bases; J trimming: 5 bases; junction bases outside the gene matches: 12. In germline, CDR1 is SGHTA, CDR2 FQGNSA. The source was PBMCs, collected less than 25 days after the first yellow fever vaccination. J is TRBJ2-5 and V is TRBV7-2, with 8 bases matching TRBD2. This sequence was found in a man aged 18 to 30 who received the YFV17D yellow fever vaccine. The CDR3 region is CASSSDEGLVSETQYF. DNA for the CDR3: TGTGCCAGCAGCTCAGACGAGGGACTAGTGTCGGAGACCCAGTACTTC.